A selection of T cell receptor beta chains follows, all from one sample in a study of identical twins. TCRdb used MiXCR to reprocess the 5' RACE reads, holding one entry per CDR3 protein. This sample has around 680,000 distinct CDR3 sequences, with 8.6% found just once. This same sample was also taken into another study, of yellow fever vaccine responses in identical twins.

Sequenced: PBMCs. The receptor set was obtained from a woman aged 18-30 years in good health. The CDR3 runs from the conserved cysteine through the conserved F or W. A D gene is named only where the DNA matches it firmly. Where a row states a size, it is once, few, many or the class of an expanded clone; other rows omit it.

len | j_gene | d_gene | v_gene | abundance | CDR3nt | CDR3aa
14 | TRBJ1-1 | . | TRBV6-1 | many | TGTGCCAGCACCCAGGGACCCGTGAACACTGAAGCTTTCTTT | CASTQGPVNTEAFF
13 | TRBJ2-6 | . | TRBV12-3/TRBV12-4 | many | TGTGCCAGCAGCATCTCTGGGGCCAACGTCCTGACTTTC | CASSISGANVLTF
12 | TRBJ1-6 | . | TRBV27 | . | TGTGCCAGCAGTCTCACCAATTCACCCCTCCACTTT | CASSLTNSPLHF
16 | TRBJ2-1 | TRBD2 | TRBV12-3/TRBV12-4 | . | TGTGCCAGCAGACGACCTAGCGGGAAAGGCTACAATGAGCAGTTCTTC | CASRRPSGKGYNEQFF
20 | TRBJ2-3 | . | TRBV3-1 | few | TGTGCCAGCAGCCAAGGGGGCCTGGGACTCCTCTTCACGACCACAGATACGCAGTATTTT | CASSQGGLGLLFTTTDTQYF
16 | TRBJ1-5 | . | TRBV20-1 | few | TGCAGTGCTAGAGATTCAGGGTCAGGGAGCAATCAGCCCCAGCATTTT | CSARDSGSGSNQPQHF
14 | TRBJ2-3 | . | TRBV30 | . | TGTGCCTGGAGTATACAGGGATCCACAGATACGCAGTATTTT | CAWSIQGSTDTQYF
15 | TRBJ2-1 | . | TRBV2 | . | TGTGCCAGCAGTGAAAGAAGCGGCTCCTACAATGAGCAGTTCTTC | CASSERSGSYNEQFF
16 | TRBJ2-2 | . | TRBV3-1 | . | TGTGCCAGCAGCCAGAGGAGACAGATCAACACCGGGGAGCTGTTTTTT | CASSQRRQINTGELFF
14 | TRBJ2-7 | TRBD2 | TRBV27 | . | TGTGCCAGCAGTTCCAGCGGGGGGCCGCGCGAGCAGTACTTC | CASSSSGGPREQYF
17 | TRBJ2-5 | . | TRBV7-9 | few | TGTGCCAGCAGTCCCACTGGGCGTGCAGGGACCCAAGAGACCCAGTACTTC | CASSPTGRAGTQETQYF
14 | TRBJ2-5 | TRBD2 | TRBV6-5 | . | TGTGCCAGCAGATCCTCGGGACTAGCGGGACCCCAGTACTTC | CASRSSGLAGPQYF
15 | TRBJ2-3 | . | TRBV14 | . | TGTGCCAGCCTCCCGGTGGCTAGTCGGACAGATACGCAGTATTTT | CASLPVASRTDTQYF
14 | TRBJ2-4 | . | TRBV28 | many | TGTGCCAGCAGTAATTGGGTAGCCAAAAACATTCAGTACTTC | CASSNWVAKNIQYF
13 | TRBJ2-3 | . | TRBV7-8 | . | TGTGCCAGCAGGCTACGGTTCACAGATACGCAGTATTTT | CASRLRFTDTQYF
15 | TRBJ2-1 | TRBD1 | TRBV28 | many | TGTGCCAGCAGTTCAGGACAGGTTGTAGTGAATGAGCAGTTCTTC | CASSSGQVVVNEQFF
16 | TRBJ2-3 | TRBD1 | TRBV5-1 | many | TGCGCCAGCAGCACCGGGACAGGGGTGAGCACAGATACGCAGTATTTT | CASSTGTGVSTDTQYF
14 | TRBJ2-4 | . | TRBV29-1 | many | TGCAGCGTTGAGGAGGGGTCGGGCAAAAACATTCAGTACTTC | CSVEEGSGKNIQYF
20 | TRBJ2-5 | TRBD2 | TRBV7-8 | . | TGTGCCAGCAGCTTAGTCTTGGGACTAGCGGGAGGGCCAGGGGGAGAGACCCAGTACTTC | CASSLVLGLAGGPGGETQYF
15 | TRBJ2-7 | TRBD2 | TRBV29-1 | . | TGCAGCGTGGGGTTTCTAGCGGGAGCTTCCTACGAGCAGTACTTC | CSVGFLAGASYEQYF
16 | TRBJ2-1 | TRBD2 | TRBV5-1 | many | TGCGCCAGCAGCTTGGTAGCTAGCGGTACCTACAATGAGCAGTTCTTC | CASSLVASGTYNEQFF
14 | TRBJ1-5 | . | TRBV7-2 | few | TGTGCCAGCAGCTTCCTAGGGAGCAGGCAGCCCCAGCATTTT | CASSFLGSRQPQHF
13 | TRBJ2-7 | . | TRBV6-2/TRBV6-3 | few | TGTGCCAGCAGTTCCCCTAGCCGGGACAACAAGTACTTC | CASSSPSRDNKYF